This entry lists 24 T cell receptor beta chains sequenced from one sample in a study of T cell responses to AZD1222 COVID-19 vaccine. Profiled with immunoSEQ multiplex PCR; TCRdb holds only in-frame clones, not every one. The table shows 100,000 to 120,000 clones, with roughly 92% occurring only once. The specimen was peripheral blood, collected 28 days after the second AZD1222 dose. These receptors all stem from an adult who received the AZD1222 COVID-19 vaccine.

The J gene is TRBJ2-5, the V gene TRBV6-2 or TRBV6-3; 9 bases are a match to TRBD1. Germline CDR1 MNHEY, CDR2 SVGEGT. The CDR3 has 20 residues. V trimming: 5 bases; J trimming: 1 base; junction bases outside the gene matches: 20. The chain's CDR3 is CASSNPEGLTGGIPQETQYF. CDR3 DNA sequence: TGTGCCAGCAGTAACCCGGAAGGGTTAACAGGGGGCATTCCCCAAGAGACCCAGTACTTC.

The chain carries TRBV9 and TRBJ2-7; 8 bases map to TRBD1. This CDR3 spans 13 amino acids. Per the germline V gene, CDR1 is SGDLS and CDR2 is YYNGEE. The junction had 9 bases not matched to a gene; V was cut back by 7 bases and J by 6 bases. CDR3 loop: CASSTTTGGEQYF. CDR3 bases: TGTGCCAGCTCCACTACTACAGGGGGCGAGCAGTACTTC.

The chain is built from TRBV25-1 and TRBJ1-3; 9 nucleotides agree with TRBD1. CDR1 and CDR2 (germline): MGHDK, SYGVNS. Trimming removed 6 bases from V and 0 bases from J; junction bases left unmatched: 6. This CDR3 has 16 amino acids. The CDR3 coding sequence is TGTGCCAGCAGCGATACAGGGGGCATCTCTGGAAACACCATATATTTT. The encoded protein is CASSDTGGISGNTIYF.

The rearrangement joins TRBV7-2 to TRBJ2-7, with unresolved D. Germline CDR1 reads SGHTA; CDR2 reads FQGNSA. V shed 1 base and J shed 2 bases, with 6 bases lying between them. The CDR3 is 13 residues long. CDR3: CASSLGWTYEQYF. CDR3 nucleotides: TGTGCCAGCAGCTTAGGTTGGACCTACGAGCAGTACTTC.

The rearrangement links TRBV25-1 to TRBJ1-1, with D tentatively TRBD1 (5 bases). This CDR3 comprises 14 residues. The germline gives CDR1 MGHDK, CDR2 SYGVNS. The germline V and J ends were trimmed by 10 bases and 3 bases, with 18 bases remaining between them. This chain's CDR3 is CATYGQGGYTEAFF. The CDR3 DNA follows: TGTGCCACTTACGGCCAGGGAGGGTACACTGAAGCTTTCTTT.

The chain recombines TRBV5-5 with TRBJ1-1; D is unresolved. The CDR3 has 13 residues. V lost 2 bases and J lost 4, with 9 bases in between. Germline-derived CDR1 and CDR2 are SGHKS and YYEKEE (reference sequence). CDR3 in DNA: TGTGCCAGCAGCTTTTTCCCGGCCACTGAAGCTTTCTTT. Translating gives CASSFFPATEAFF.

This rearrangement joins TRBV5-1 to TRBJ1-2; TRBD1 aligns across 11 bases. The CDR3 consists of 17 residues. The trim removed 4 bases at V and 2 bases at J, leaving 10 bases unmatched. The germline V gene encodes CDR1 SGHRS and CDR2 YFSETQ. The CDR3 is CASSPLGQGAYNYGYTF. CDR3 DNA: TGCGCCAGCAGCCCCCTCGGACAGGGGGCTTACAACTATGGCTACACCTTC.

This chain links TRBV6-1 with TRBJ2-3; D may be TRBD1 (5 bases). V gave up 2 bases and J gave up 5 bases, with 11 bases separating them. This CDR3 comprises 14 residues. CDR1 MNHNS and CDR2 SASEGT come from the germline V gene. In nucleotides, the CDR3 is TGTGCCAGCAGTGAATCAACAGGTCAAGATACGCAGTATTTT. It codes for CASSESTGQDTQYF.

The V and J genes are TRBV6-4 and TRBJ2-3, with D perhaps TRBD1 (5 bases). In germline, CDR1 is MRHNA, CDR2 SNTAGT. Deletions cut 3 bases from V and 4 bases from J, with 11 bases between. The CDR3 spans 14 residues. DNA for the CDR3: TGTGCCAGCAGTGAACAGGTGGGGCCAGATACGCAGTATTTT. Protein product: CASSEQVGPDTQYF.

The CDR3 DNA reads as TGTGCCAGCAGCTTAGTGGTAGGGGGTTCAGAGACCCAGTACTTC. This sequence encodes CASSLVVGGSETQYF. The gene calls are TRBV5-5 and TRBJ2-5; possibly TRBD1 for D (6 bases). V shed 2 bases and J shed 4 bases, with 15 bases lying between them. The CDR3 length is 15 residues. Germline loops: CDR1 SGHKS, CDR2 YYEKEE (reference sequence).

This rearrangement joins TRBV28 to TRBJ1-4, with TRBD1 identical over 8 bases. The CDR3 spans 20 residues. V shed 2 bases and J 1 base; nucleotides not matched to a gene: 15. From germline, CDR1 is MDHEN and CDR2 SYDVKM. The CDR3 nucleotides read TGTGCCAGCAGTTTAGGTGTGGGGACAGGACGCCCTATAACTAATGAAAAACTGTTTTTT. Translated, it gives CASSLGVGTGRPITNEKLFF. Filled out from reference TRBV28 and TRBJ1-4, the complete variable domain reads DVKVTQSSRYLVKRTGEKVFLECVQDMDHENMFWYRQDPGLGLRLIYFSYDVKMKEKGDIPEGYSVSREKKERFSLILESASTNQTSMYLCASSLGVGTGRPITNEKLFFGSGTQLSVL.

The chain combines TRBV7-8 with TRBJ2-7, with 11 bases identical to TRBD2. This CDR3 is 15 amino acids long. The germline V gene encodes CDR1 SGHVS and CDR2 FQNEAQ. J lost 0 bases, V lost 4 bases, and 2 bases had no gene match. CDR3 sequence reads: CASSWGTSGSYEQYF. The CDR3 DNA reads TGTGCCAGCAGCTGGGGGACTAGCGGCTCCTACGAGCAGTACTTC.

V gene TRBV5-1 combines with J gene TRBJ2-3; no definite D call. V dropped 0 bases and J dropped 2 bases, with 7 bases sitting between them. CDR1 and CDR2 from the germline V gene are SGHRS and YFSETQ. The CDR3 is 14 residues long. In nucleotides, the CDR3 is TGCGCCAGCAGCTTGGACTTCTCCACAGATACGCAGTATTTT. It specifies CASSLDFSTDTQYF.

The chain combines TRBV5-1 with TRBJ1-1; D is possibly TRBD1 (5 bases). The CDR3 loop spans 15 amino acids. Germline V gene lookup returns CDR1 SGHRS and CDR2 YFSETQ. Trimming removed 3 bases from V and 1 base from J, with 13 bases in between. The CDR3, as DNA: TGCGCCAGCAGCTCCCTGGGGACGGCGAACACTGAAGCTTTCTTT. This translates into CASSSLGTANTEAFF.

This chain connects TRBV7-2 to TRBJ2-1, with 12 bases aligning to TRBD2. This CDR3 contains 18 residues. Trimming at V came to 5 bases and at J to 3 bases, leaving 11 bases not matched to a gene. Germline CDR1 and CDR2: SGHTA and FQGNSA. The CDR3 DNA is TGTGCCAGCAGCAGCAGGAGACTAGCGGGAGCCCACTACAATGAGCAGTTCTTC. Amino acids: CASSSRRLAGAHYNEQFF.

V gene TRBV19 combines with J gene TRBJ1-5; TRBD1 might be the D (6 bases). The CDR3 totals 16 residues. Deletions cut 4 bases from V and 0 bases from J, with 13 bases between. Germline V CDR1 and CDR2: LNHDA, SQIVND (reference sequence). The CDR3 is CASSTNTGYSNQPQHF. CDR3 nucleotides: TGTGCCAGTAGTACCAATACAGGGTATAGCAATCAGCCCCAGCATTTT. Using reference TRBV19 and TRBJ1-5 for the parts outside the CDR3, the full variable domain is DGGITQSPKYLFRKEGQNVTLSCEQNLNHDAMYWYRQDPGQGLRLIYYSQIVNDFQKGDIAEGYSVSREKKESFPLTVTSAQKNPTAFYLCASSTNTGYSNQPQHFGDGTRLSIL.

The sample holds one count of this clone. The CDR3 is CASSEVSGEQYF. In DNA, the CDR3 is TGTGCCAGCAGTGAAGTATCCGGCGAGCAGTACTTC. The rearrangement uses TRBV12-3 or TRBV12-4 and TRBJ2-7; D is unclear. CDR3 length: 12 amino acids. The V end lost 5 bases, the J end lost 6 bases, and 11 bases lay between the germline ends.

The count of this clone is one. The chain couples TRBV5-1 to TRBJ1-5; D is unclear. V lost 4 bases and J lost 1, with 6 bases in between. The CDR3 loop spans 13 amino acids. Germline CDR1 is SGHRS and CDR2 is YFSETQ. CDR3 DNA sequence: TGCGCCAGCAGCCCACAGAGCAATCAGCCCCAGCATTTT. Protein sequence: CASSPQSNQPQHF.

The V call is TRBV10-1, the J call TRBJ2-2, with TRBD2 identical over 8 bases. Losses at the gene ends were 6 bases for V and 6 bases for J; bases not matched to a gene: 6. The CDR3 totals 14 residues. Germline CDR1 reads WNHNN; CDR2 reads SYGVQD (reference sequence). The CDR3 coding sequence is TGCGCCAGCAGCGGGACTAGGGCCTCCGGGGAGCTGTTTTTT. Protein: CASSGTRASGELFF.

V and J are TRBV10-3 and TRBJ2-1, with 13 positions matching TRBD2. The V gene's germline CDR1 is ENHRY and CDR2 SYGVKD. After removal of 0 bases from V and 4 bases from J, the junction contained 6 bases not matched to a gene. This CDR3 has 18 residues. CDR3 in amino acids: CAISESGRLAGGYNEQFF. The CDR3 bases are TGTGCCATCAGTGAGTCGGGCCGACTAGCGGGGGGATACAATGAGCAGTTCTTC.

The chain combines TRBV3-1 (or the pseudogene TRBV3-2) with TRBJ1-1, with D unresolved. CDR3 length: 13 residues. Germline V lookup: CDR1 LGHDT, CDR2 YNNKEL (reference sequence). The V and J ends lost 4 bases and 3 bases respectively, with 9 bases between them. Here the CDR3 DNA reads TGTGCCAGCAGCCTAAGTAGGGACACTGAAGCTTTCTTT. It translates to CASSLSRDTEAFF.

The V call is TRBV5-5, the J call TRBJ2-1, with 7 bases aligning to TRBD2. V trimming: 4 bases; J trimming: 0 bases; junction bases outside the gene matches: 7. The CDR3 spans 16 residues. Germline V gene lookup returns CDR1 SGHKS and CDR2 YYEKEE (reference sequence). The CDR3 here is CASSKPGLSSYNEQFF. The DNA for the CDR3 is TGTGCCAGCAGCAAACCGGGACTAAGCTCCTACAATGAGCAGTTCTTC. Full variable domain (remainder filled in from reference TRBV5-5 and TRBJ2-1): DAGVTQSPTHLIKTRGQQVTLRCSPISGHKSVSWYQQVLGQGPQFIFQYYEKEERGRGNFPDRFSARQFPNYSSELNVNALLLGDSALYLCASSKPGLSSYNEQFFGPGTRLTVL.

The CDR3 region is CASSRGMSNTEAFF. The CDR3 nucleotides are TGTGCCAGCTCAAGGGGGATGTCGAACACTGAAGCTTTCTTT. V usage is TRBV18 and J usage is TRBJ1-1, with D possibly TRBD1 on 6 matching bases. The germline CDR1 and CDR2 sequences are KGHSH and LQKENI. The CDR3 contains 14 residues. V lost 5 bases, J lost 1 base, and 11 bases lay in between.

This chain connects TRBV29-1 to TRBJ2-1; 9 nucleotides line up with TRBD2. The CDR3 extends over 16 amino acids. CDR1 SQVTM and CDR2 ANQGSEA come from the germline V gene. The J segment lost 6 bases and the V segment lost 0 bases, leaving 9 bases of the junction unmatched. CDR3 loop: CSVEDRGAGGPNEQFF. CDR3 DNA sequence: TGCAGCGTTGAAGATAGGGGAGCGGGGGGCCCCAATGAGCAGTTCTTC.